Listed here are 32 T cell receptor beta chains from one sample, sequenced in a study of identical twins. TCRdb itself ran the 5' RACE reads through MiXCR, one entry per CDR3 protein. Here the sample spans under 450,000 distinct CDR3 sequences, approximately 18% being singletons. Sequenced input: naive T cells sorted from blood. These receptors were taken from a man in his fifties or sixties in good health.

The rearrangement uses TRBV24-1 and TRBJ1-1; tentatively, D is TRBD1 (6 bases). Germline CDR1 and CDR2: KGHDR and SFDVKD. This CDR3 is 13 amino acids long. Trimming pared 7 bases from V and 4 bases from J, leaving 12 bases between. CDR3 residues: CATRGGRVTEAFF. CDR3 in DNA: TGTGCCACCAGAGGGGGTCGGGTCACTGAAGCTTTCTTT.

This clonotype was detected a few times. J is TRBJ2-3 and V is TRBV20-1, with 11 bases that match TRBD2. CDR1 is DFQATT, CDR2 SNEGSKA, per germline (reference sequence). The V and J ends lost 6 bases and 2 bases, in that order; junction bases with no gene match: 7. The CDR3 sequence is 15 residues long. The CDR3 sequence is CSALRLAGFTDTQYF. CDR3 bases: TGCAGTGCCCTGAGACTAGCGGGATTCACAGATACGCAGTATTTT.

The rearrangement joins TRBV11-2 to TRBJ1-5; D is unresolved. V was pared by 4 bases and J by 5 bases, with 3 bases between. Germline V gene data show CDR1 as SGHAT and CDR2 as FQNNGV. This CDR3 is 11 amino acids long. CDR3 loop: CASSSHQPQHF. The CDR3 DNA follows: TGTGCCAGCAGCTCCCATCAGCCCCAGCATTTT.

This clonotype occurred many times. This rearrangement joins TRBV5-1 to TRBJ1-3; D is perhaps TRBD1 (5 bases). V lost 1 base and J lost 0, with 20 bases in between. The CDR3 covers 19 residues. The V gene's germline CDR1 is SGHRS and CDR2 YFSETQ. CDR3 loop: CASSLNSDRDYRSGNTIYF. CDR3 nucleotides: TGCGCCAGCAGCTTGAACTCCGATAGGGACTACCGCTCTGGAAACACCATATATTTT.

The J gene is TRBJ2-2, the V gene TRBV28; D uncertain. Germline V gives CDR1 MDHEN, CDR2 SYDVKM. V lost 5 bases to trimming and J lost 6 bases, with 7 bases between them. This CDR3 has 12 residues. CDR3 sequence: CASSPESGELFF. CDR3 nucleotide sequence: TGTGCCAGCAGTCCGGAGTCCGGGGAGCTGTTTTTT.

DNA for the CDR3: TGCGCCAGCAGCTTGAACCAGGGGGGAGAAGAGACCCAGTACTTC. This translates into CASSLNQGGEETQYF. This chain uses TRBV5-1 with TRBJ2-5, with D maybe TRBD1 (7 bases). Deletions cut 1 base from V and 3 bases from J, with 13 bases between. CDR1 is SGHRS and CDR2 is YFSETQ in the germline V gene. This CDR3 spans 15 amino acids.

This clonotype has ten or more counts. One end of the junction is discordant with germline, which a read error may explain. The genes are TRBV5-1 and TRBJ1-1; no clear D. The V gene's germline CDR1 is SGHRS and CDR2 YFSETQ. CDR3 length equals 14 residues. The CDR3 sequence: CASSLGQINTEAFF. CDR3 sequence (DNA): TGTGCCAGCAGCTTAGGGCAGATTAACACTGAAGCTTTCTTT.

In its sample, this clonotype was seen many times. This chain connects TRBV20-1 to TRBJ2-7; 14 bases align to TRBD2. The germline gives CDR1 DFQATT, CDR2 SNEGSKA (reference sequence). CDR3 size: 16 residues. Unmatched junction bases numbered 11, after V lost 7 bases and J lost 3 bases. CDR3 coding DNA: TGCAGTGTTAGGAGACTAGCGGGGGGGATAGGCTACGAGCAGTACTTC. Its protein product is CSVRRLAGGIGYEQYF.

This clonotype appeared many times. The rearrangement links TRBV29-1 to TRBJ2-7, with D uncertain. The CDR3 spans 11 residues. Germline CDR1 reads SQVTM; CDR2 reads ANQGSEA. The V end was cut by 1 base, the J end by 6 bases, with 7 bases between. Written as DNA, the CDR3 is TGCAGCGTTGAAGGGTCAGGCGAGCAGTACTTC. Its protein product is CSVEGSGEQYF.

This chain connects TRBV6-5 to TRBJ2-7, with D perhaps matching TRBD1 (6 bases). This CDR3 spans 14 amino acids. CDR1 and CDR2 from the germline V gene are MNHEY and SVGAGI. Trimming left V 2 bases short and J 5 bases short, with 13 bases between. DNA of the CDR3: TGTGCCAGCAGTTACCCGGGACAAAAGGACGAGCAGTACTTC. Amino acid sequence: CASSYPGQKDEQYF.

This clonotype has just a few counts. The chain employs TRBV7-2 and TRBJ2-1; 7 bases agree with TRBD1. Per the germline V gene, CDR1 is SGHTA and CDR2 is FQGNSA. J was trimmed by 8 bases and V by 5 bases; bases with no gene match: 6. The CDR3 sequence is 13 residues long. The CDR3, as DNA: TGTGCCAGCAGCATCGGACAGGTCGATGAGCAGTTCTTC. It translates to CASSIGQVDEQFF.

The chain couples TRBV3-1 to TRBJ1-2; D is unclear. Trimming shortened V by 1 base and J by 4 bases, and 19 bases separated the two germline ends. Germline CDR1 reads LGHDT; CDR2 reads YNNKEL (reference sequence). The length of the CDR3 is 17 residues. The CDR3 sequence is CASSQGYSKSAGYGYTF. For the CDR3, the DNA is TGTGCCAGCAGCCAAGGCTACAGTAAATCAGCCGGCTATGGCTACACCTTC.

This clonotype was counted only a few times. The rearrangement links TRBV9 to TRBJ1-5; D gene ambiguous. The ends were cut back, 2 bases at V and 0 bases at J, with 18 bases in the middle. The V gene's germline CDR1 is SGDLS and CDR2 YYNGEE. The CDR3 totals 18 residues. The CDR3 region is CASSVLVRAYYSNQPQHF. The CDR3 bases are TGTGCCAGCAGCGTTTTAGTTAGGGCCTATTATAGCAATCAGCCCCAGCATTTT.

This clonotype was counted between two and nine times. V usage is TRBV7-3 and J usage is TRBJ2-1; D ambiguous. Germline V gene sequence: CDR1 SGHTA, CDR2 FQGTGA. Trimming cost V 4 bases and J 10 bases, with 14 bases left between them. This CDR3 has 13 residues. CDR3 sequence: CASSSNLAGEQFF. DNA of the CDR3: TGTGCCAGCAGCTCCAATTTAGCAGGAGAGCAGTTCTTC.

This clonotype showed up many times. The rearrangement uses TRBV4-3 and TRBJ1-4; no reliable D call. Looked up from germline, CDR1 is LGHNA and CDR2 is YSLEER. Trimming took 0 bases from V and 5 from J, leaving 10 bases between them. The length of the CDR3 is 15 residues. The CDR3 is CASSQEVGLNEKLFF. The CDR3 nucleotides are TGCGCCAGCAGCCAAGAAGTGGGTCTCAATGAAAAACTGTTTTTT.

The V call is TRBV10-3, the J call TRBJ2-1; weak D call: TRBD1 (5 bases). Trimming took off 4 bases at V and 3 bases at J, with 13 bases between the two ends. CDR1 is ENHRY, CDR2 SYGVKD, per germline. There are 15 residues in the CDR3. Here the CDR3 reads CAISGKGWFYNEQFF. The CDR3 region has the DNA TGTGCCATCAGTGGAAAGGGGTGGTTCTACAATGAGCAGTTCTTC.

This clonotype was observed a few times. The chain is built from TRBV20-1 and TRBJ2-1, with D uncertain. The CDR3 contains 13 residues. Germline values: CDR1 DFQATT, CDR2 SNEGSKA (reference sequence). V gave up 0 bases and J gave up 9 bases, with 12 bases separating them. The chain's CDR3 is CSARDPTPAEQFF. CDR3 in DNA: TGCAGTGCTAGAGACCCCACCCCAGCTGAGCAGTTCTTC.

Ten or more counts support this clonotype. The chain joins TRBV4-1 to TRBJ2-3, with TRBD1 as a possible D gene (5 bases). There are 16 residues in the CDR3. V was pared by 1 base and J by 3 bases, with 14 bases between. The germline gives CDR1 MGHRA, CDR2 YSYEKL. CDR3 coding DNA: TGCGCCAGCAGCCAAGTGGGGCTCGGCCTAACAGATACGCAGTATTTT. It is translated as CASSQVGLGLTDTQYF.

This clonotype was found a few times. The chain uses TRBV6-1 and TRBJ2-3; 10 nucleotides agree with TRBD2. V shed 6 bases and J 6 bases; nucleotides not matched to a gene: 6. Germline V gene data show CDR1 as MNHNS and CDR2 as SASEGT. The CDR3 spans 14 residues. This CDR3 is CASSPGLAVDTQYF. The CDR3, as DNA: TGTGCCAGCAGCCCTGGACTAGCGGTTGATACGCAGTATTTT.

This clonotype appeared many times. This chain uses TRBV29-1 with TRBJ2-1; 7 bases line up with TRBD2. After removal of 1 base from V and 6 bases from J, the junction contained 9 bases not matched to a gene. This CDR3 has 15 amino acids. Germline CDR1 reads SQVTM; CDR2 reads ANQGSEA. The CDR3 protein is CSVEGRLAEINEQFF. DNA of the CDR3: TGCAGCGTTGAAGGCCGGCTAGCGGAGATCAATGAGCAGTTCTTC.

This chain joins TRBV28 and TRBJ2-1; no definite D call. The CDR3 consists of 14 residues. Per the germline V gene, CDR1 is MDHEN and CDR2 is SYDVKM. Between the trimmed V and J ends, which lost 1 base and 1 base, there was a span of 5 bases. CDR3 region: CASSLLPSYNEQFF. The CDR3 bases are TGTGCCAGCAGTTTATTACCTTCCTACAATGAGCAGTTCTTC.

CDR3 DNA: TGTGCCAGTAGTTCCGTGCAGGGAGACTATGGCTACACCTTC. It is translated as CASSSVQGDYGYTF. The chain uses TRBV19 and TRBJ1-2; D perhaps matches TRBD1 (5 bases). The CDR3 is 14 residues long. Looked up from germline, CDR1 is LNHDA and CDR2 is SQIVND (reference sequence). V was cut by 5 bases and J by 3 bases, with 13 bases left in between.

This clonotype was picked up many times. This chain joins TRBV15 and TRBJ2-2; D is uncertain. Germline V gene lookup returns CDR1 LNHNV and CDR2 YYDKDF (reference sequence). The CDR3 extends over 12 amino acids. Trimming pared 10 bases from V and 1 base from J, leaving 7 bases between. The CDR3 region is CASQRNTGELFF. CDR3 DNA: TGTGCCAGCCAAAGGAACACCGGGGAGCTGTTTTTT.

The genes are TRBV7-2 and TRBJ2-7; no definite D call. The V gene lost 2 bases and the J gene lost 1 base, with 3 bases spanning the gap. This CDR3 is 12 amino acids long. Germline-derived CDR1 and CDR2 are SGHTA and FQGNSA. The CDR3: CASSLWSYEQYF. For the CDR3, the DNA is TGTGCCAGCAGCTTATGGTCCTACGAGCAGTACTTC.

This clonotype has a handful of counts. The chain couples TRBV6-5 to TRBJ1-2; 9 nucleotides align to TRBD1. CDR1 is MNHEY, CDR2 SVGAGI, per germline. V lost 2 bases to trimming and J lost 10 bases; unmatched junction nucleotides: 8. This CDR3 has 14 residues. CDR3 DNA sequence: TGTGCCAGCAGTTACAGGGGACAGGGATTTGCCTACACCTTC. Translation gives CASSYRGQGFAYTF.

This clonotype occurred many times. The chain combines TRBV6-1 with TRBJ2-5; D not resolved. Between the trimmed V and J ends, which lost 6 bases and 0 bases, there was a span of 8 bases. In germline, CDR1 is MNHNS, CDR2 SASEGT. The CDR3 contains 13 residues. The CDR3 DNA reads TGTGCCAGCAGCGAGCCGTACCAAGAGACCCAGTACTTC. The encoded protein is CASSEPYQETQYF.

This chain connects TRBV20-1 to TRBJ2-7; TRBD2 aligns across 10 bases. V dropped 6 bases and J dropped 4; count of bases not matched to a gene: 9. The CDR3 contains 14 residues. Germline V lookup: CDR1 DFQATT, CDR2 SNEGSKA (reference sequence). CDR3 bases: TGCAGTGCCACAGCTAGCGGGAGAGGGTACGAGCAGTACTTC. As protein: CSATASGRGYEQYF.

The table lists this clonotype with a few counts. The chain carries TRBV28 and TRBJ2-3; D is ambiguous. The CDR3 is 13 residues long. The germline gives CDR1 MDHEN, CDR2 SYDVKM. Trimming removed 6 bases from V and 5 bases from J, with 12 bases in between. CDR3 region: CASRRRTGDTQYF. In DNA, the CDR3 is TGTGCCAGCAGGAGAAGGACGGGAGATACGCAGTATTTT.

This clonotype has only a few counts. The chain recombines TRBV3-1 with TRBJ1-1; no clear D. V lost 1 base and J 6 bases, leaving 6 bases between the germline ends. The CDR3 is made up of 12 amino acids. Germline V gene sequence: CDR1 LGHDT, CDR2 YNNKEL (reference sequence). CDR3 sequence reads: CASSQATAEAFF. The CDR3, as DNA: TGTGCCAGCAGCCAAGCAACAGCTGAAGCTTTCTTT. Combining the CDR3 with reference TRBV3-1 and TRBJ1-1 gives the whole variable domain DTAVSQTPKYLVTQMGNDKSIKCEQNLGHDTMYWYKQDSKKFLKIMFSYNNKELIINETVPNRFSPKSPDKAHLNLHINSLELGDSAVYFCASSQATAEAFFGQGTRLTVV.

The chain is built from TRBV19 and TRBJ1-1, with D maybe TRBD1 (6 bases). The V and J ends lost 6 bases and 10 bases respectively, with 12 bases between them. Per germline, CDR1 LNHDA and CDR2 SQIVND (reference sequence). The length of the CDR3 is 11 residues. In DNA form, the CDR3 reads TGTGCCAGTAGCAGACAGGCTCTAGCTTTCTTT. Its translation is CASSRQALAFF.

The V gene is TRBV28, the J gene TRBJ2-4; no reliable D call. V lost 1 base, J lost 0 bases, and 10 bases lay in between. The CDR3 consists of 16 residues. Germline V gene data show CDR1 as MDHEN and CDR2 as SYDVKM. CDR3 sequence (DNA): TGTGCCAGCAGTTTATATGTCAGGACAGCCAAAAACATTCAGTACTTC. Its protein is CASSLYVRTAKNIQYF.

The V gene is TRBV12-3 or TRBV12-4, the J gene TRBJ2-5, with 7 bases fitting TRBD2. CDR3 length: 13 residues. Losses at the gene ends were 3 bases for V and 5 bases for J; bases not matched to a gene: 3. The CDR3 reads CASSFRSGETQYF. The CDR3 region has the DNA TGTGCCAGCAGTTTTCGTAGCGGGGAGACCCAGTACTTC.